These 28 T cell receptor beta chains were all obtained from the same sample, sequenced in a study of T cell changes during pregnancy in multiple sclerosis. Libraries were prepared by immunoSEQ multiplex PCR; TCRdb keeps only in-frame clonotypes and omits some of them. The repertoire consists of fewer than 45,000 clones, with approximately 90% occurring once and the leading ten covering around 0.48%. This specimen consisted of CD4+ T cells from peripheral blood mononuclear cells, obtained in the third trimester of pregnancy. Receptors originate from a female donor in good health, enrolled as a control in a pregnancy study.

The V gene is TRBV5-4, the J gene TRBJ2-3; D remains unclear. Germline V gene sequence: CDR1 SGHNT, CDR2 YYREEE (reference sequence). Trimming removed 0 bases from V and 3 bases from J, with 5 bases in between. The CDR3 extends over 13 amino acids. CDR3 in DNA: TGTGCCAGCAGCTTGGAGCATACAGATACGCAGTATTTT. Translated, it gives CASSLEHTDTQYF.

This clone has only one observation. The rearrangement uses TRBV5-4 and TRBJ2-3; TRBD2 matches 15 bases. Trimming cost V 3 bases and J 3 bases; bases outside gene matches: 8. The CDR3 totals 18 residues. Germline assignment: CDR1 SGHNT and CDR2 YYREEE (reference sequence). In DNA, the CDR3 is TGTGCCAGCAGCTCGAGGGGACTAGCGGGGGGAAGGACAGATACGCAGTATTTT. It yields the protein CASSSRGLAGGRTDTQYF.

This clone was counted a single time. The chain recombines TRBV25-1 with TRBJ2-5; 7 nucleotides align to TRBD1. The CDR3 has 15 amino acids. Looked up from germline, CDR1 is MGHDK and CDR2 is SYGVNS. The V gene end was trimmed by 6 bases and the J gene end by 0 bases; junction bases not matched to a gene: 7. The CDR3 loop reads CASRIQGTHQETQYF. The DNA for the CDR3 is TGTGCCAGCAGGATACAGGGGACCCACCAAGAGACCCAGTACTTC.

The J gene is TRBJ1-5, the V gene TRBV28; D remains ambiguous. This CDR3 has 12 residues. CDR1 and CDR2 (germline): MDHEN, SYDVKM. The V and J ends lost 4 bases and 9 bases respectively, with 10 bases between them. The CDR3 DNA is TGTGCCAGCAGTTCCCGACACCTGCCCCAGCATTTT. It codes for CASSSRHLPQHF.

This clone was seen only a few times. The chain employs TRBV30 and TRBJ1-4; TRBD1 agrees at 10 bases. V trimming: 2 bases; J trimming: 8 bases; junction bases outside the gene matches: 5. The CDR3 totals 14 residues. From germline, CDR1 is GTSNPN and CDR2 SVGIG (reference sequence). The CDR3 sequence is CAWSRTGGWEKLFF. The CDR3 region has the DNA TGTGCCTGGAGTCGGACAGGGGGTTGGGAAAAACTGTTTTTT.

V is TRBV10-3 and J is TRBJ1-2; 7 bases are shared with TRBD1. The CDR3 is 13 amino acids. The V gene's germline CDR1 is ENHRY and CDR2 SYGVKD. Trimming took 6 bases from V and 6 from J; bases not matched to a gene: 7. The CDR3 sequence is CAISGWQGDGYTF. CDR3 sequence (DNA): TGTGCCATCAGCGGGTGGCAGGGGGATGGCTACACCTTC.

The CDR3 reads CASSQDRDGTQYF. The CDR3 bases are TGCGCCAGCAGCCAAGACAGGGATGGGACCCAGTACTTC. The J gene is TRBJ2-5, the V gene TRBV4-3, with a possible D match to TRBD1 (5 bases). The CDR3 covers 13 residues. V lost 0 bases, J lost 7 bases, and 9 bases lay in between. The germline V gene has CDR1 LGHNA and CDR2 YSLEER.

The CDR3 DNA sequence: TGTGCCAGCAGTGGACTTAGCACAGATACGCAGTATTTT. Translated, it gives CASSGLSTDTQYF. V gene TRBV6-5 combines with J gene TRBJ2-3, with D perhaps matching TRBD2 (5 bases). There are 13 residues in the CDR3. Germline V gene data show CDR1 as MNHEY and CDR2 as SVGAGI. V lost 5 bases and J 0 bases, leaving 6 bases between the germline ends.

This clone was found once. The chain uses TRBV7-8 and TRBJ2-3; 7 bases are shared with TRBD2. V was clipped by 5 bases and J by 5 bases; unmatched bases: 10. CDR3 length: 15 residues. Germline V gene lookup returns CDR1 SGHVS and CDR2 FQNEAQ. DNA for the CDR3: TGTGCCAGCAGCGACGCGGGTGCTAGCGGAGATACGCAGTATTTT. Translated, it gives CASSDAGASGDTQYF.

This chain joins TRBV19 and TRBJ1-2; no clear D gene. CDR1 and CDR2 (germline): LNHDA, SQIVND (reference sequence). Trimming removed 4 bases from V and 10 bases from J, with 13 bases in between. The CDR3 totals 12 residues. This chain's CDR3 is CASSNPLGLYTF. CDR3 nucleotides: TGTGCCAGTAGTAACCCCTTAGGACTCTACACCTTC.

This clone was counted only a few times. The chain couples TRBV7-9 to TRBJ1-1, with no clear D. Germline lookup yields CDR1 SEHNR and CDR2 FQNEAQ (reference sequence). CDR3 length: 14 amino acids. The V gene lost 5 bases and the J gene lost 1 base, with 11 bases spanning the gap. For the CDR3, the DNA is TGTGCCAGCAGCCCAAACAAACGGAACACTGAAGCTTTCTTT. Translated, it gives CASSPNKRNTEAFF.

The chain links TRBV7-2 to TRBJ2-1, with TRBD2 as a possible D gene (6 bases). Trimming cost V 1 base and J 10 bases, with 11 bases left between them. Germline V gene data show CDR1 as SGHTA and CDR2 as FQGNSA. The CDR3 consists of 13 residues. CDR3 protein: CASSLVWGREQFF. The CDR3, as DNA: TGTGCCAGCAGCTTAGTATGGGGGAGGGAGCAGTTCTTC.

The chain is built from TRBV27 and TRBJ1-1, with TRBD1 matching 8 bases. The CDR3 has 15 residues. Germline V lookup: CDR1 MNHEY, CDR2 SMNVEV (reference sequence). Trimming took 5 bases from V and 0 from J; bases not matched to a gene: 5. This CDR3 reads CASSPHRGVNTEAFF. The CDR3 nucleotides read TGTGCCAGCAGTCCTCACAGGGGGGTGAACACTGAAGCTTTCTTT.

V and J are TRBV19 and TRBJ2-1, with TRBD1 matching 8 bases. V lost 2 bases, J lost 7 bases, and 1 base stayed unmatched. The CDR3 has 13 amino acids. Germline assignment: CDR1 LNHDA and CDR2 SQIVND (reference sequence). The CDR3 sequence: CASSIQGANEQFF. The CDR3 DNA follows: TGTGCCAGTAGTATACAGGGGGCGAATGAGCAGTTCTTC.

This chain joins TRBV7-2 and TRBJ2-3; the D is unclear. Deletions cut 3 bases from V and 0 bases from J, with 10 bases between. Looked up from germline, CDR1 is SGHTA and CDR2 is FQGNSA. The CDR3 runs to 15 residues. The chain's CDR3 is CASSLSRWSTDTQYF. The CDR3 DNA reads as TGTGCCAGCAGCTTGTCCAGATGGAGCACAGATACGCAGTATTTT.

The chain combines TRBV11-2 with TRBJ2-5, with 8 positions matching TRBD2. The germline CDR1 and CDR2 sequences are SGHAT and FQNNGV. CDR3 length: 16 residues. The V segment lost 3 bases and the J segment 5 bases; nucleotides outside the gene matches: 11. The chain's CDR3 is CASSFGLGGGRETQYF. CDR3 nucleotide sequence: TGTGCCAGCAGCTTTGGCCTCGGGGGGGGTCGGGAGACCCAGTACTTC.

This chain links TRBV6-6 with TRBJ2-3, with 8 bases that match TRBD2. After removal of 6 bases from V and 6 bases from J, the junction contained 14 bases not matched to a gene. The CDR3 totals 16 residues. Germline CDR1 and CDR2: MNHNY and SVGAGI (reference sequence). The CDR3 coding sequence is TGTGCCAGCAGCCACACCCCGGCTAGCGGGCGGGATACGCAGTATTTT. Encoded protein: CASSHTPASGRDTQYF.

Only a few counts were recorded for this clone. The chain combines TRBV19 with TRBJ1-5; D is possibly TRBD1 (5 bases). The CDR3 is 15 residues long. Looked up from germline, CDR1 is LNHDA and CDR2 is SQIVND (reference sequence). Trimming removed 5 bases at V and 6 bases at J, with 17 bases between. In nucleotides, the CDR3 is TGTGCCAGTAGTGTCCTACAGGTATTCAGTCAGCCCCAGCATTTT. Translation gives CASSVLQVFSQPQHF.

The chain recombines TRBV7-2 with TRBJ2-3; D may be TRBD2 (6 bases). This CDR3 has 14 amino acids. Germline CDR1 SGHTA, CDR2 FQGNSA. The V end was cut by 6 bases, the J end by 2 bases, with 12 bases between. CDR3 region: CASRRGLSTDTQYF. CDR3 in DNA: TGTGCCAGCAGGCGGGGCCTCTCCACAGATACGCAGTATTTT.

V gene TRBV5-1 combines with J gene TRBJ2-1; D possibly corresponds to TRBD1 (6 bases). V was shortened by 3 bases and J by 2 bases, with 9 bases between the two germline ends. Looked up from germline, CDR1 is SGHRS and CDR2 is YFSETQ. The CDR3 contains 14 residues. The CDR3 loop is CASSSGQTYNEQFF. CDR3 bases: TGCGCCAGCAGCTCCGGACAGACCTACAATGAGCAGTTCTTC.

The genes are TRBV9 and TRBJ2-5; D gene ambiguous. Trimming removed 3 bases at V and 2 bases at J, with 11 bases between. The CDR3 runs 14 residues. Germline CDR1 and CDR2: SGDLS and YYNGEE. DNA of the CDR3: TGTGCCAGCAGCGCTTCCGCCAGACAAGAGACCCAGTACTTC. Its translation: CASSASARQETQYF.

The chain uses TRBV28 and TRBJ1-3; 7 bases match TRBD1. The CDR3 runs 16 residues. Germline trimming cut 5 bases from V and 4 bases from J; bases unmatched to any gene: 11. CDR1 is MDHEN, CDR2 SYDVKM, per germline. The CDR3 is CASSIRQGGSGNTIYF. The CDR3 nucleotides are TGTGCCAGCAGTATCAGACAGGGCGGGTCCGGAAACACCATATATTTT.

The gene calls are TRBV10-3 and TRBJ1-4; 9 positions match TRBD1. Germline CDR1 is ENHRY and CDR2 is SYGVKD. Trimming took 10 bases from V and 8 from J; bases not matched to a gene: 8. This CDR3 contains 13 residues. The CDR3 DNA reads as TGTGCCACGTGGACAGGGGTAGACGAAAAACTGTTTTTT. Protein sequence: CATWTGVDEKLFF.

The gene calls are TRBV7-3 and TRBJ2-5; D is undetermined. V lost 5 bases, J lost 3 bases, and 10 bases lay in between. The CDR3 spans 13 residues. Germline CDR1 and CDR2: SGHTA and FQGTGA. The CDR3 DNA is TGTGCCAGCAGCCCCCCAGTTAAAGAGACCCAGTACTTC. Encoded protein: CASSPPVKETQYF.

This clone has a handful of counts. The chain carries TRBV4-1 and TRBJ1-6, with 7 bases identical to TRBD1. The length of the CDR3 is 15 residues. Trimming at V came to 5 bases and at J to 2 bases, leaving 3 bases not matched to a gene. Per germline, CDR1 MGHRA and CDR2 YSYEKL. The CDR3: CASSDRVPYNSPLHF. Here the CDR3 DNA reads TGCGCCAGCAGCGACAGGGTCCCCTATAATTCACCCCTCCACTTT.

This clone was counted a single time. J is TRBJ2-1 and V is TRBV27, with 10 bases that match TRBD2. CDR3 length: 17 amino acids. Germline lookup yields CDR1 MNHEY and CDR2 SMNVEV (reference sequence). V dropped 4 bases and J dropped 7; count of bases not matched to a gene: 13. The CDR3 nucleotides read TGTGCCAGCAGTTCCCCAGGTGGGACTAGCGACCTGAATGAGCAGTTCTTC. Encoded protein: CASSSPGGTSDLNEQFF.

This chain connects TRBV6-5 to TRBJ2-7; 12 bases fit TRBD1. This CDR3 has 15 amino acids. CDR1 MNHEY and CDR2 SVGAGI come from the germline V gene. V lost 6 bases and J lost 2; bases outside the gene matches: 5. The CDR3 region is CASRGRDRGPYEQYF. The CDR3 nucleotides are TGTGCCAGCAGAGGCCGGGACAGGGGGCCCTACGAGCAGTACTTC.

The chain recombines TRBV7-9 with TRBJ2-1; D remains ambiguous. The CDR3 runs 14 residues. CDR1 and CDR2 from the germline V gene are SEHNR and FQNEAQ (reference sequence). V lost 3 bases and J 4 bases, leaving 10 bases between the germline ends. The CDR3 bases are TGTGCCAGCAGCTTTTCCTTCGTGTACAATGAGCAGTTCTTC. Its translation is CASSFSFVYNEQFF.